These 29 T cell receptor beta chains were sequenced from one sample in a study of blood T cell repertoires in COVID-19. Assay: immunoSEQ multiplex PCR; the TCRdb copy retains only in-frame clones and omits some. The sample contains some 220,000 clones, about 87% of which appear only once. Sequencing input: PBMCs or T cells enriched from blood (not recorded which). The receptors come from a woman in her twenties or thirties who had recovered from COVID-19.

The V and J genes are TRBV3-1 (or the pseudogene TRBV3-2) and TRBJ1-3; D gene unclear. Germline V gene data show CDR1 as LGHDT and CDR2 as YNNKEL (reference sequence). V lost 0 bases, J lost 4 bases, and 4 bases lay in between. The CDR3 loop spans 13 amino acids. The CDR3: CASSQEQGNTIYF. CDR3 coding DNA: TGTGCCAGCAGCCAAGAGCAGGGAAACACCATATATTTT.

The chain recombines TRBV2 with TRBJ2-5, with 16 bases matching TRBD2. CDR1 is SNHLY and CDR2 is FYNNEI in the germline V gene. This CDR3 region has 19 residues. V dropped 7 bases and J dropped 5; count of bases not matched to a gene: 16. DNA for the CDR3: TGTGCCAGCACCTACCGAAAAGGGACTAGCGGGGGGGTAGACGAGACCCAGTACTTC. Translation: CASTYRKGTSGGVDETQYF.

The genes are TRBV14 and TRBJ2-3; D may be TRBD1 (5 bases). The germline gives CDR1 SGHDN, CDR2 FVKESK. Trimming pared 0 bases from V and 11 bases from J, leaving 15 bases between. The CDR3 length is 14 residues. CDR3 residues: CASSQDSTDRQQYF. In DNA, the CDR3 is TGTGCCAGCAGCCAAGATTCTACTGACAGACAGCAGTATTTT.

CDR3 DNA sequence: TGTGCCAGCACGAAGGAAGGGGGTGTGTATGGCTACACCTTC. Amino acids: CASTKEGGVYGYTF. The J gene is TRBJ1-2, the V gene TRBV6-5, with a possible D match to TRBD1 (6 bases). CDR1 and CDR2 from the germline V gene are MNHEY and SVGAGI. The germline V and J ends were trimmed by 7 bases and 5 bases, with 17 bases remaining between them. The CDR3 extends over 14 amino acids.

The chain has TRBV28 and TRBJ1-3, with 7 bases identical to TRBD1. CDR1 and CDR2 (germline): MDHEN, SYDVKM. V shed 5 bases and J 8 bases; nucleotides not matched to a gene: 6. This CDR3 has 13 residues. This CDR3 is CASSIDRVDTIYF. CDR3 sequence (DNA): TGTGCCAGCAGTATAGACAGGGTAGACACCATATATTTT. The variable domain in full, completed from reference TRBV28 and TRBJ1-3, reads DVKVTQSSRYLVKRTGEKVFLECVQDMDHENMFWYRQDPGLGLRLIYFSYDVKMKEKGDIPEGYSVSREKKERFSLILESASTNQTSMYLCASSIDRVDTIYFGEGSWLTVV.

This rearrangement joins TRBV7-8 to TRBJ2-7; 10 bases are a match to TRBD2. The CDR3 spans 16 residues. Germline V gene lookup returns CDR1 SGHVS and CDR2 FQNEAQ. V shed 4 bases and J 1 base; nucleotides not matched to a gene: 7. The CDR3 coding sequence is TGTGCCAGCAGCTCCCCTCTAGCGGGGGCGTCCTACGAGCAGTACTTC. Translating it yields CASSSPLAGASYEQYF.

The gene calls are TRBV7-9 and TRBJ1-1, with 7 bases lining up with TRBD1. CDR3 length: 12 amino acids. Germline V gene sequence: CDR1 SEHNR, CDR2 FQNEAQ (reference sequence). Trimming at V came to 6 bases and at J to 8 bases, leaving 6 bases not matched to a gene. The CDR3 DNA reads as TGTGCCAGCAGATATACGACAGGGGAAGCTTTCTTT. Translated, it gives CASRYTTGEAFF.

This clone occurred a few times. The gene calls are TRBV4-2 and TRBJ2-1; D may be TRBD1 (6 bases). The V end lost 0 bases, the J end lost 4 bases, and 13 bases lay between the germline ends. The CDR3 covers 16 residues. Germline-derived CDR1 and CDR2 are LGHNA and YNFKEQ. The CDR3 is CASSQDNRDTYNEQFF. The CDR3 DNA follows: TGTGCCAGCAGCCAAGATAACCGGGACACGTACAATGAGCAGTTCTTC.

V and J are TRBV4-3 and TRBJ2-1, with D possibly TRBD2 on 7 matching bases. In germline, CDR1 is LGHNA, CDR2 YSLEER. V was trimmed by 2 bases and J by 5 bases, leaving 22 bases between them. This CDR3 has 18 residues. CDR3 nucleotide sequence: TGCGCCAGCAGCCAATTAACCCGGAGGTGGGAGGGGGACAATGAGCAGTTCTTC. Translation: CASSQLTRRWEGDNEQFF.

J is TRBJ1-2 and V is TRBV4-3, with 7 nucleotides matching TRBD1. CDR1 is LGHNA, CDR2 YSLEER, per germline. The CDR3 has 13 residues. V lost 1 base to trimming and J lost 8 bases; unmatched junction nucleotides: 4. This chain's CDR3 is CASSQVTGAGYTF. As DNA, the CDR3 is TGCGCCAGCAGCCAAGTAACAGGGGCCGGCTACACCTTC.

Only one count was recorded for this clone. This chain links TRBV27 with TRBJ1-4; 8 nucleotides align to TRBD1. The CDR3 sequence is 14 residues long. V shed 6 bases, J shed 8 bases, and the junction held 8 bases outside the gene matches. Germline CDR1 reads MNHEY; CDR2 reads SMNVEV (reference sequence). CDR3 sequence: CASRETGAAEKLFF. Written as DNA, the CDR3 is TGTGCCAGCAGGGAGACAGGGGCGGCCGAAAAACTGTTTTTT.

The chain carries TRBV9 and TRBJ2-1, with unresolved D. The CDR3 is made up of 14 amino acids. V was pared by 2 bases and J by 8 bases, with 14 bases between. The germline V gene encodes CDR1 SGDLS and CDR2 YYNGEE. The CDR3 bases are TGTGCCAGCAGCGTGGCTAGTAAGTTCGATGAGCAGTTCTTC. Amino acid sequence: CASSVASKFDEQFF. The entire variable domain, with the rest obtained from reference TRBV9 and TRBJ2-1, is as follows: DSGVTQTPKHLITATGQRVTLRCSPRSGDLSVYWYQQSLDQGLQFLIQYYNGEERAKGNILERFSAQQFPDLHSELNLSSLELGDSALYFCASSVASKFDEQFFGPGTRLTVL.

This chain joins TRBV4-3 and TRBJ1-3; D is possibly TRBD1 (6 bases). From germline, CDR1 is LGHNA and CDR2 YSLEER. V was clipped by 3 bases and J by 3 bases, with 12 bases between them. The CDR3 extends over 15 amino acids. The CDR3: CASSHPGQNGNTIYF. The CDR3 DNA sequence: TGCGCCAGCAGCCATCCAGGACAGAATGGAAACACCATATATTTT.

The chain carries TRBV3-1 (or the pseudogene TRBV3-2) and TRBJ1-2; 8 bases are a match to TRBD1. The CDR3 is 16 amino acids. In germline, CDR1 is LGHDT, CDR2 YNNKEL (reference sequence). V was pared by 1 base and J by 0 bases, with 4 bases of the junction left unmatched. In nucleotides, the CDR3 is TGTGCCAGCAGCCAAGGCGGGGACAGGACTAACTATGGCTACACCTTC. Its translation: CASSQGGDRTNYGYTF.

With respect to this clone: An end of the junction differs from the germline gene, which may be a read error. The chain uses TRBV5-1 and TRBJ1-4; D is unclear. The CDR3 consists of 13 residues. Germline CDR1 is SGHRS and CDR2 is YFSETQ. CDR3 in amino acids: CVSSLDINEKLFF. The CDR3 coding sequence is TGCGTCAGCAGCTTGGATATAAATGAAAAACTGTTTTTT.

The CDR3, as DNA: TGTGCCAGCAGCTTAGGGGCAGGGAACTATGGCTACACCTTC. Amino acids: CASSLGAGNYGYTF. The chain has TRBV7-9 and TRBJ1-2; D is possibly TRBD1 (5 bases). Per the germline V gene, CDR1 is SEHNR and CDR2 is FQNEAQ (reference sequence). CDR3 size: 14 residues. With 1 base removed from V and 2 bases from J, the gap between germline ends came to 8 bases.

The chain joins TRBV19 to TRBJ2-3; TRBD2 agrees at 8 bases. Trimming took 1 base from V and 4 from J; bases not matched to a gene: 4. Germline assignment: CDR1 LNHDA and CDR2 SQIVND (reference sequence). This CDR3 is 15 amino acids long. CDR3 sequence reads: CASSIGPGGPDTQYF. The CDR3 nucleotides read TGTGCCAGTAGTATAGGCCCGGGGGGGCCAGATACGCAGTATTTT.

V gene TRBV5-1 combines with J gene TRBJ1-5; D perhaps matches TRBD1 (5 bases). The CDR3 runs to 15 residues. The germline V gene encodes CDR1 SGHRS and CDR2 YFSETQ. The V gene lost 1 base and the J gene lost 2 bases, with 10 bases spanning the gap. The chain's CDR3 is CASSLTGLGNQPQHF. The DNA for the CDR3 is TGCGCCAGCAGCTTGACAGGCTTGGGCAATCAGCCCCAGCATTTT.

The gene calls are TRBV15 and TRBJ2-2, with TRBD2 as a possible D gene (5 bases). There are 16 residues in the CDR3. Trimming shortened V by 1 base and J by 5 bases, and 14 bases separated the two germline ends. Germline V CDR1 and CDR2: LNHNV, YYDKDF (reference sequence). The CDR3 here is CATSRVAGTETGELFF. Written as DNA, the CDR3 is TGTGCCACCAGCAGAGTTGCGGGCACGGAGACCGGGGAGCTGTTTTTT.

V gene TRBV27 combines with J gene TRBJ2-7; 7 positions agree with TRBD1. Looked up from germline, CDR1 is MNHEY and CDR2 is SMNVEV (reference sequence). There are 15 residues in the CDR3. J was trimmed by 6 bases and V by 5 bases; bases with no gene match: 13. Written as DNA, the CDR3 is TGTGCCAGCAGTCCACCAAGGGGGCAGCTCGTCGAGCAGTACTTC. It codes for CASSPPRGQLVEQYF.

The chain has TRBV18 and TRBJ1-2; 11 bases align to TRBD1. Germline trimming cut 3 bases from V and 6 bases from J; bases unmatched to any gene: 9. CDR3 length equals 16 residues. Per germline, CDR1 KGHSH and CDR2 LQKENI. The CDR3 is CASSPTVGTGGNGYTF. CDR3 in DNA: TGTGCCAGCTCACCCACGGTTGGGACAGGGGGAAATGGCTACACCTTC.

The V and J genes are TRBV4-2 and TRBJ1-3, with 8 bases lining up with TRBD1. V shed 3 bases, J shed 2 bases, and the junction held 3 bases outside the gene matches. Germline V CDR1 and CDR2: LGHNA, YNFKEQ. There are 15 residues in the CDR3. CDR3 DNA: TGTGCCAGCAGCCATAGGACAGGGACTGGAAACACCATATATTTT. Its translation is CASSHRTGTGNTIYF.

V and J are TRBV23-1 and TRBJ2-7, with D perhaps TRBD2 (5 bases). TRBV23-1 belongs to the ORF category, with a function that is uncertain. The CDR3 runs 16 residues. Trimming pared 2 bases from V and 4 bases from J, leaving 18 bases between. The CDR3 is CASSQPTRNGLYEQYF. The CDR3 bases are TGCGCCAGCAGTCAACCGACCCGTAATGGACTTTACGAGCAGTACTTC.

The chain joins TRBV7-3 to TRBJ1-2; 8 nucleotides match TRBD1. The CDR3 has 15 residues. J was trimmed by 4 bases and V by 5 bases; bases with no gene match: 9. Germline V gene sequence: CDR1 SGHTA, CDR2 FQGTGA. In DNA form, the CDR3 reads TGTGCCAGCAGCGTGACAGGGGCCTCCACCTATGGCTACACCTTC. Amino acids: CASSVTGASTYGYTF.

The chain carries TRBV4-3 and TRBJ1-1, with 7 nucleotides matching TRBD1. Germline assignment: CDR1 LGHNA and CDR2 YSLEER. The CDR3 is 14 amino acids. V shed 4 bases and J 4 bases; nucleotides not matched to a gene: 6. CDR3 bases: TGCGCCAGCAGCCCCGGACAGGCCGCCACTGAAGCTTTCTTT. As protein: CASSPGQAATEAFF.

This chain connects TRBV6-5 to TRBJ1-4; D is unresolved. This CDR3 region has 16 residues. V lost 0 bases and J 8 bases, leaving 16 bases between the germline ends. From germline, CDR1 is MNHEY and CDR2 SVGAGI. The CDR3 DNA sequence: TGTGCCAGCAGTTACTCGGCGGGGAGTGGGGTGGAAAAACTGTTTTTT. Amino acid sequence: CASSYSAGSGVEKLFF.

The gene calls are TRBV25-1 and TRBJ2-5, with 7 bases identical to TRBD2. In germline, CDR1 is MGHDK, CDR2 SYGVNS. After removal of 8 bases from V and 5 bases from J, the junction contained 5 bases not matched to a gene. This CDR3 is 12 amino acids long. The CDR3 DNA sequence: TGTGCCAGCCGGACTAGTGGGGAGACCCAGTACTTC. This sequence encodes CASRTSGETQYF.

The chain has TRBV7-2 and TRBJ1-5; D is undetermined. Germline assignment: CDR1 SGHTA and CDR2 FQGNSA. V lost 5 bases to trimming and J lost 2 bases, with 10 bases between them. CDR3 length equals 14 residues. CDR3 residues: CASSPGRGNQPQHF. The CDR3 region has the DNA TGTGCCAGCAGCCCGGGGAGGGGCAATCAGCCCCAGCATTTT.

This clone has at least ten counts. The DNA for the CDR3 is TGTGCCAGCAGCCAGGGACATCCTATTAACTGGGGTTTTGAAAAACTGTTTTTT. This translates into CASSQGHPINWGFEKLFF. The V gene is TRBV4-2, the J gene TRBJ1-4, with a tentative D call TRBD1 (6 bases). Trimming removed 3 bases at V and 7 bases at J, with 24 bases between. This CDR3 is 18 amino acids long. Germline CDR1 is LGHNA and CDR2 is YNFKEQ.